Described below is a single T cell receptor beta chain sequence and its context. The data stem from a study of cytomegalovirus exposure and HLA in healthy donors. Vbeta (60) and Jbeta (13) primers were used in the PCR. The table came from immunoSEQ multiplex PCR; TCRdb's copy has only in-frame clones and leaves some out. The repertoire consists of over 100,000 clones, with about 70% occurring once and the leading ten covering roughly 7.3%. V trimming: 8 bases; J trimming: 5 bases; junction bases outside the gene matches: 8. Germline values: CDR1 KGHSH, CDR2 LQKENI. CDR3 length: 13 residues. The sample comprised PBMCs. The TCR comes from a male donor in good health and CMV-seronegative. The V and J genes are TRBV18 and TRBJ2-7; 8 nucleotides align to TRBD1. CDR3: CASHGQGWNEQYF. The CDR3 DNA follows: TGTGCCAGCCACGGACAGGGTTGGAACGAGCAGTACTTC.